This TCR beta chain appears in the sequencing data of a study of STAT5B mutations in CD4+ large granular lymphocyte leukemia. Trimming shortened V by 4 bases and J by 1 base, and 9 bases separated the two germline ends. The CDR3 covers 13 residues. The germline V gene has CDR1 SQVTM and CDR2 ANQGSEA. As regards this clone: Its antigen is as yet unknown.

The method was immunoSEQ multiplex PCR; TCRdb's version includes in-frame clones alone and lacks a portion of them. The sample shows more than 30,000 clones, 85% to 90% of them seen only once. Study-level points and caveats: Without HLA matching, higher CD4+ than CD8+ T-LGLL clonality could reflect small sample size.

The sequence came from a human donor in good health. The rearrangement uses TRBV29-1 and TRBJ2-3; the D is unclear. The sequencing sample was made of CD4+ T cells from blood buffy coats. CDR3 region: CSVVKLGTDTQYF. The CDR3 nucleotides are TGCAGCGTTGTTAAGCTAGGCACAGATACGCAGTATTTT.